The present T cell receptor beta chain was sequenced within a study of shared clonotypes between healthy human individuals. Study-wide results and caveats: Rarefaction demonstrated incomplete sorted-subset sequencing despite large depth. The study sampled only blood, and tissue repertoires likely differ.

This was a deep-level run. Measured with immunoSEQ multiplex PCR; TCRdb has only the in-frame clones, and not every one. The table includes about 730,000 clones, roughly 72% detected once. Trimming removed 6 bases at V and 1 base at J, with 13 bases between. The CDR3 totals 14 residues. Per the germline V gene, CDR1 is MDHEN and CDR2 is SYDVKM. Participating donors were healthy, HIV-negative adults free of recent acute infections or vaccinations. With regard to this clone: What it recognizes is unknown.

Sample: memory CD4+ T cells sorted from blood. Subset denoted: CD45RA-negative fraction. This TCR derives from a woman aged 25 to 39 in good health. This sequence joins TRBV28 and TRBJ2-7; D remains unclear. CDR3 protein: CASSPVGTSYEQYF. The CDR3 DNA reads TGTGCCAGCAGCCCCGTGGGCACTTCCTACGAGCAGTACTTC.